The 18 T cell receptor beta chains presented below share a single source sample, sequenced in a study of glioma-infiltrating T cells after dendritic cell vaccination. Time point given: after dendritic cell vaccination, including at tumor progression/relapse. TCRdb's table, derived via immunoSEQ multiplex PCR, lists solely in-frame clones and lacks some. The sample records fewer than 90,000 clones, roughly four fifths being singletons. The input for sequencing was blood, taken after dendritic cell vaccination. The source of these receptors is a human donor with glioblastoma.

The chain couples TRBV7-3 to TRBJ1-1; 7 bases map to TRBD1. V was pared by 5 bases and J by 7 bases, with 7 bases of the junction left unmatched. There are 13 residues in the CDR3. Germline V lookup: CDR1 SGHTA, CDR2 FQGTGA. CDR3 sequence (DNA): TGTGCCAGCAGCCGACCGGGACAGCGTGAAGCTTTCTTT. Translated: CASSRPGQREAFF.

This clone was detected only a few times. This chain uses TRBV13 with TRBJ1-3, with D unclear. Deletions cut 2 bases from V and 4 bases from J, with 12 bases between. In germline, CDR1 is PRHDT, CDR2 FYEKMQ (reference sequence). CDR3 length: 15 residues. CDR3 region: CASSLNGESGNTIYF. CDR3 DNA sequence: TGTGCCAGCAGCTTAAATGGAGAATCAGGAAACACCATATATTTT.

This clone has a handful of counts. V and J are TRBV2 and TRBJ1-2; perhaps TRBD1 as D (6 bases). The V and J ends lost 1 base and 6 bases respectively, with 12 bases between them. The CDR3 runs to 14 residues. Germline CDR1 and CDR2: SNHLY and FYNNEI. CDR3 sequence: CASSEGGGANGYTF. The CDR3 DNA reads as TGTGCCAGCAGTGAAGGAGGGGGAGCGAATGGCTACACCTTC. The variable domain in full, completed from reference TRBV2 and TRBJ1-2, reads EPEVTQTPSHQVTQMGQEVILRCVPISNHLYFYWYRQILGQKVEFLVSFYNNEISEKSEIFDDQFSVERPDGSNFTLKIRSTKLEDSAMYFCASSEGGGANGYTFGSGTRLTVV.

In DNA, the CDR3 is TGTGCCACCCGACAGGATGCCCAAGAGACCCAGTACTTC. Its translation is CATRQDAQETQYF. This sequence joins TRBV2 and TRBJ2-5, with TRBD1 as a possible D gene (6 bases). Germline loops: CDR1 SNHLY, CDR2 FYNNEI. V dropped 10 bases and J dropped 1 base, with 13 bases sitting between them. The length of the CDR3 is 13 residues.

This chain links TRBV6-6 with TRBJ2-7; possibly TRBD2 for D (6 bases). V lost 6 bases to trimming and J lost 4 bases, with 13 bases between them. Germline-derived CDR1 and CDR2 are MNHNY and SVGAGI (reference sequence). The CDR3 contains 13 residues. The CDR3 sequence is CASSRRREYEQYF. The CDR3 coding sequence is TGTGCCAGCAGCCGACGGCGGGAATACGAGCAGTACTTC.

The J gene is TRBJ1-1, the V gene TRBV7-3; maybe TRBD1 (5 bases). The ends were cut back, 2 bases at V and 4 bases at J, with 11 bases in the middle. CDR1 SGHTA and CDR2 FQGTGA come from the germline V gene. This CDR3 has 14 amino acids. The CDR3 coding sequence is TGTGCCAGCAGCTTACTTTCGGGGGGCACTGAAGCTTTCTTT. It codes for CASSLLSGGTEAFF.

The V call is TRBV9, the J call TRBJ1-2, with D perhaps matching TRBD1 (5 bases). Germline assignment: CDR1 SGDLS and CDR2 YYNGEE. Trimming pared 0 bases from V and 4 bases from J, leaving 10 bases between. This CDR3 comprises 14 residues. In DNA form, the CDR3 reads TGTGCCAGCAGCGTAGCGGGGGACGTCTATGGCTACACCTTC. It encodes CASSVAGDVYGYTF. The full variable domain, rest sourced from reference TRBV9 and TRBJ1-2, is DSGVTQTPKHLITATGQRVTLRCSPRSGDLSVYWYQQSLDQGLQFLIQYYNGEERAKGNILERFSAQQFPDLHSELNLSSLELGDSALYFCASSVAGDVYGYTFGSGTRLTVV.

This chain joins TRBV7-3 and TRBJ2-1, with 8 bases matching TRBD2. This CDR3 has 13 residues. The J segment lost 13 bases and the V segment lost 5 bases, leaving 10 bases of the junction unmatched. Germline CDR1 is SGHTA and CDR2 is FQGTGA. The DNA of the CDR3 is TGTGCCAGCAGCCCCGCGATAGCGGGGCAACAGTTCTTC. It yields the protein CASSPAIAGQQFF. Combining the CDR3 with reference TRBV7-3 and TRBJ2-1 gives the whole variable domain GAGVSQTPSNKVTEKGKYVELRCDPISGHTALYWYRQSLGQGPEFLIYFQGTGAADDSGLPNDRFFAVRPEGSVSTLKIQRTERGDSAVYLCASSPAIAGQQFFGPGTRLTVL.

Concerning this clone itself: The sample contains more than one DNA sequence encoding this CDR3. The chain employs TRBV4-3 and TRBJ2-2, with D maybe TRBD2 (6 bases). The germline V gene encodes CDR1 LGHNA and CDR2 YSLEER. The CDR3 covers 16 residues. Trimming left V 1 base short and J 3 bases short, with 12 bases between. The CDR3 loop is CASSQGQGGDTGELFF. CDR3 nucleotides: TGCGCCAGCAGCCAAGGGCAGGGAGGCGACACCGGGGAGCTGTTTTTT.

This rearrangement joins TRBV18 to TRBJ1-2; D is uncertain. Germline values: CDR1 KGHSH, CDR2 LQKENI. The CDR3 has 15 residues. Trimming pared 6 bases from V and 1 base from J, leaving 15 bases between. The CDR3 here is CASSPGRADNYGYTF. CDR3 in DNA: TGTGCCAGCTCCCCCGGGAGGGCCGATAACTATGGCTACACCTTC.

CDR3 bases: TGTGCCAGCAGCTTGGCAGGGAATTCCTATAATTCACCCCTCCACTTT. It translates to CASSLAGNSYNSPLHF. The rearrangement joins TRBV5-8 to TRBJ1-6; weak D call: TRBD1 (5 bases). Between the trimmed V and J ends, which lost 0 bases and 1 base, there was a span of 8 bases. There are 16 residues in the CDR3. Germline assignment: CDR1 SGHTS and CDR2 YDEGEE.

The chain couples TRBV9 to TRBJ2-3; the match to TRBD2 covers 11 bases. The junction had 14 bases not matched to a gene; V was cut back by 5 bases and J by 0 bases. From germline, CDR1 is SGDLS and CDR2 YYNGEE. The CDR3 is made up of 19 amino acids. The CDR3 is CASSVAGLAGSESTDTQYF. CDR3 bases: TGTGCCAGCAGTGTGGCTGGACTAGCGGGCTCAGAAAGCACAGATACGCAGTATTTT.

The chain links TRBV29-1 to TRBJ1-4, with D possibly TRBD1 on 6 matching bases. Trimming shortened V by 5 bases and J by 5 bases, and 9 bases separated the two germline ends. The CDR3 is 12 amino acids. Germline CDR1 and CDR2: SQVTM and ANQGSEA. The DNA for the CDR3 is TGCAGCGTTTTGGACAGAAATGAAAAACTGTTTTTT. It translates to CSVLDRNEKLFF.

This clone was observed a single time. The rearrangement joins TRBV4-2 to TRBJ1-2; the D gene is possibly TRBD1 (5 bases). This CDR3 has 16 residues. CDR1 is LGHNA, CDR2 YNFKEQ, per germline. V was trimmed by 0 bases and J by 2 bases, leaving 13 bases between them. The CDR3 loop reads CASSQDAGGANYGYTF. CDR3 coding DNA: TGTGCCAGCAGCCAAGATGCGGGAGGGGCAAACTATGGCTACACCTTC.

The chain has TRBV6-1 and TRBJ2-1; TRBD1 agrees at 10 bases. V lost 6 bases, J lost 4 bases, and 3 bases stayed unmatched. The V gene's germline CDR1 is MNHNS and CDR2 SASEGT. The length of the CDR3 is 14 residues. DNA of the CDR3: TGTGCCAGCAGGCCGGGACAGGGGTACAATGAGCAGTTCTTC. Residues: CASRPGQGYNEQFF.

The chain links TRBV6-6 to TRBJ1-2; TRBD1 agrees at 7 bases. This CDR3 has 16 amino acids. Germline V gene lookup returns CDR1 MNHNY and CDR2 SVGAGI (reference sequence). The junction had 14 bases not matched to a gene; V was cut back by 6 bases and J by 4 bases. CDR3 DNA sequence: TGTGCCAGCAGACCTCTGACAGGGCTTACGTCCTATGGCTACACCTTC. The encoded protein is CASRPLTGLTSYGYTF.

V gene TRBV27 combines with J gene TRBJ1-2, with D maybe TRBD1 (5 bases). V was pared by 1 base and J by 6 bases, with 21 bases between. The CDR3 runs to 17 residues. Per germline, CDR1 MNHEY and CDR2 SMNVEV (reference sequence). In DNA, the CDR3 is TGTGCCAGCAGTTTATATCCCAACACAGGACAATCTGATGGCTACACCTTC. As protein: CASSLYPNTGQSDGYTF.

This clone is medium-sized in the sample. The V gene is TRBV27, the J gene TRBJ2-2, with 7 bases that match TRBD1. The CDR3 has 14 residues. Germline V CDR1 and CDR2: MNHEY, SMNVEV (reference sequence). The J segment lost 6 bases and the V segment lost 6 bases, leaving 7 bases of the junction unmatched. CDR3 residues: CASSQTGIAGELFF. The DNA for the CDR3 is TGTGCCAGCAGCCAGACAGGGATCGCCGGGGAGCTGTTTTTT.